This passage covers 16 T cell receptor beta chains from one sample sequenced in a study of T-cell reconstitution after alpha-beta-depleted transplantation in children listed by TCRdb under 2016. Library construction relied on PCR. This sample was sequenced with an Illumina HiSeq 2500. TCR library preparation used molecular barcoding, with unique molecular identifiers applied to normalize quantification of the TCRbeta repertoire. In-frame beta chains were kept once TCRdb had trimmed the public reads at Q25 with fastp and called clones with MiXCR. Entries are consolidated by CDR3 protein sequence, retaining the most common genes and DNA. A total of 700,000 to 950,000 distinct CDR3 sequences appear in this sample, 15% to 20% of them only once. Clones ranked in the top ten supply about 4.6% of the sample. The sample's treatment or condition, from its label and the paper: allogeneic hematopoietic cell transplantation with graft depleted of TCRalphabeta T cells and CD19 B cells.

The specimen was PBMCs, mostly from graft donor cells, collected 360 days after TCRalphabeta/CD19-depleted stem cell transplant. The source of these receptors is a male patient younger than 18 who had a stem cell transplant for acute lymphoblastic leukemia, so the T cells may come from the graft donor.

This sequence joins TRBV12-3 or TRBV12-4 and TRBJ1-2, with D tentatively TRBD1 (5 bases). Trimming shortened V by 5 bases and J by 7 bases, and 14 bases separated the two germline ends. The CDR3 runs to 13 residues. The CDR3 spells CASSPTAWGGYTF. The CDR3 DNA reads TGTGCCAGCAGTCCGACAGCCTGGGGTGGCTACACCTTC.

This clonotype was counted many times. The DNA of the CDR3 is TGTGCCAGCAGCTCAGTAAACAATGAGCAGTTCTTC. Protein: CASSSVNNEQFF. The chain joins TRBV7-9 to TRBJ2-1; D is unresolved. Germline CDR1 and CDR2: SEHNR and FQNEAQ (reference sequence). The V end lost 4 bases, the J end lost 5 bases, and 6 bases lay between the germline ends. This CDR3 region has 12 residues. Full variable domain (remainder filled in from reference TRBV7-9 and TRBJ2-1): DTGVSQNPRHKITKRGQNVTFRCDPISEHNRLYWYRQTLGQGPEFLTYFQNEAQLEKSRLLSDRFSAERPKGSFSTLEIQRTEQGDSAMYLCASSSVNNEQFFGPGTRLTVL.

Written as DNA, the CDR3 is TGTGCCAGCAGCTTAACAGGACAATCATACGAGCAGTACTTC. This codes for CASSLTGQSYEQYF. The rearrangement uses TRBV11-1 and TRBJ2-7, with D possibly TRBD1 on 5 matching bases. The CDR3 length is 14 residues. Germline V gene lookup returns CDR1 SGHAT and CDR2 FQDESV (reference sequence). V was clipped by 2 bases and J by 4 bases, with 12 bases between them.

This clonotype was counted ten times or more. DNA for the CDR3: TGTGCCAGCAGCCCCGGGGGCGGGAGATGGGAGCAGTACTTC. It is translated as CASSPGGGRWEQYF. The chain uses TRBV7-9 and TRBJ2-7, with D tentatively TRBD2 (7 bases). Deletions cut 5 bases from V and 7 bases from J, with 18 bases between. The CDR3 length is 14 residues. Germline CDR1 is SEHNR and CDR2 is FQNEAQ (reference sequence).

The V and J genes are TRBV5-1 and TRBJ2-5; possibly TRBD2 for D (7 bases). The CDR3 covers 19 residues. CDR1 and CDR2 from the germline V gene are SGHRS and YFSETQ. V lost 1 base to trimming and J lost 1 base, with 23 bases between them. Here the CDR3 DNA reads TGCGCCAGCAGCTTGCCCCCCGGGGGGCTAAGACTAGCCCAAGAGACCCAGTACTTC. This encodes CASSLPPGGLRLAQETQYF.

The chain links TRBV5-4 to TRBJ2-2; D gene uncertain. Deletions cut 0 bases from V and 1 base from J, with 10 bases between. Germline CDR1 is SGHNT and CDR2 is YYREEE (reference sequence). The CDR3 is 16 amino acids. The CDR3 region is CASSLGRAKNTGELFF. The CDR3 nucleotides are TGTGCCAGCAGCTTGGGCCGGGCGAAGAACACCGGGGAGCTGTTTTTT.

This clonotype was seen a few times. The chain combines TRBV4-1 with TRBJ2-2; maybe TRBD2 (6 bases). The CDR3 sequence is 15 residues long. The V and J ends lost 4 bases and 0 bases respectively, with 9 bases between them. CDR1 and CDR2 from the germline V gene are MGHRA and YSYEKL. CDR3 in DNA: TGCGCCAGCAGCCCTAGCGACGCGAACACCGGGGAGCTGTTTTTT. This translates into CASSPSDANTGELFF.

The genes are TRBV2 and TRBJ2-2, with 8 positions matching TRBD1. CDR3 length equals 16 residues. Germline lookup yields CDR1 SNHLY and CDR2 FYNNEI. V lost 5 bases and J lost 3; bases outside the gene matches: 8. The CDR3 reads CASSLPGGYDTGELFF. CDR3 DNA sequence: TGTGCCAGCAGTCTTCCAGGGGGCTATGACACCGGGGAGCTGTTTTTT.

CDR3 in DNA: TGTGCCAGCCGGCTCCCGCGGTTTAACACTGAAGCTTTCTTT. Its translation is CASRLPRFNTEAFF. The gene calls are TRBV12-3 or TRBV12-4 and TRBJ1-1, with D uncertain. V gave up 8 bases and J gave up 2 bases, with 15 bases separating them. CDR3 length: 14 amino acids.

This clonotype was detected only a few times. V gene TRBV14 combines with J gene TRBJ2-1; 7 bases align to TRBD1. CDR3 size: 18 residues. V lost 2 bases, J lost 0 bases, and 10 bases stayed unmatched. Germline V gives CDR1 SGHDN, CDR2 FVKESK. CDR3 DNA sequence: TGTGCCAGCAGCCAACTTCGGACAGGTCGAAGCTCCTACAATGAGCAGTTCTTC. This sequence encodes CASSQLRTGRSSYNEQFF.

This clonotype was observed a few times. The chain recombines TRBV6-1 with TRBJ2-4; the D is unclear. This CDR3 is built from 16 residues. The V end lost 7 bases, the J end lost 0 bases, and 16 bases lay between the germline ends. Germline lookup yields CDR1 MNHNS and CDR2 SASEGT. This chain's CDR3 is CASKVVGTGAKNIQYF. The CDR3 DNA sequence: TGTGCCAGCAAGGTAGTGGGAACGGGAGCCAAAAACATTCAGTACTTC.

There are a few counts of this clonotype. This chain links TRBV20-1 with TRBJ2-7; 8 nucleotides match TRBD1. V lost 0 bases to trimming and J lost 5 bases; unmatched junction nucleotides: 0. The CDR3 sequence is 12 residues long. Germline CDR1 DFQATT, CDR2 SNEGSKA (reference sequence). The CDR3 coding sequence is TGCAGTGCTAGAGAGGACAGGGACGAGCAGTACTTC. Protein sequence: CSAREDRDEQYF.

The table lists this clonotype with many counts. The chain has TRBV29-1 and TRBJ1-2, with D possibly TRBD1 on 6 matching bases. The V gene lost 4 bases and the J gene lost 5 bases, with 11 bases spanning the gap. The CDR3 has 12 residues. Germline V gene lookup returns CDR1 SQVTM and CDR2 ANQGSEA. This CDR3 is CSVVWGAYGYTF. CDR3 DNA: TGCAGCGTTGTCTGGGGGGCATATGGCTACACCTTC. Full variable domain (remainder filled in from reference TRBV29-1 and TRBJ1-2): SAVISQKPSRDICQRGTSLTIQCQVDSQVTMMFWYRQQPGQSLTLIATANQGSEATYESGFVIDKFPISRPNLTFSTLTVSNMSPEDSSIYLCSVVWGAYGYTFGSGTRLTVV.

The rearrangement joins TRBV29-1 to TRBJ1-2; 7 nucleotides agree with TRBD1. CDR3 length: 13 residues. V shed 1 base, J shed 3 bases, and the junction held 2 bases outside the gene matches. Per germline, CDR1 SQVTM and CDR2 ANQGSEA. This CDR3 is CSVEGRGHYGYTF. For the CDR3, the DNA is TGCAGCGTTGAAGGGAGGGGGCACTATGGCTACACCTTC.

The chain uses TRBV6-2 or TRBV6-3 and TRBJ2-5; unclear D gene. CDR3 length equals 17 residues. Trimming removed 3 bases at V and 0 bases at J, with 17 bases between. Germline CDR1 and CDR2: MNHEY and SVGEGT. CDR3 bases: TGTGCCAGCAGTTATCCCATCGACGGACCGTACCAAGAGACCCAGTACTTC. Translating gives CASSYPIDGPYQETQYF.

The genes are TRBV24-1 and TRBJ2-1; possible D gene TRBD2, 6 bases. Trimming cost V 9 bases and J 5 bases, with 13 bases left between them. This CDR3 has 13 amino acids. CDR1 is KGHDR, CDR2 SFDVKD, per germline. The CDR3 region is CATELWGDNEQFF. CDR3 DNA: TGTGCCACCGAGCTCTGGGGGGACAATGAGCAGTTCTTC.